This TCR beta chain was sequenced for a study of OX40 agonist ivuxolimab in advanced cancers. Whole-study context: An agonistic anti-OX40 (CD134) antibody, ivuxolimab, was used to treat the patients. Administration of intravenous ivuxolimab to patients occurred every 2 weeks at 0.01 to 10 mg/kg. Recorded diagnoses for dose-escalation patients were hepatocellular carcinoma, melanoma, renal cell or head and neck cancer. Study findings and constraints: Compared with others, partial responders at 0.1-3.0 mg/kg displayed clonal expansion among the lowest.

Data came from immunoSEQ multiplex PCR; TCRdb stores just in-frame clones and leaves some out. The repertoire holds about 30,000 clones, 74% seen once, with under 15% in the top ten. To note about this clone: What it binds is unknown.

Germline values: CDR1 MNHNS, CDR2 SASEGT. V lost 6 bases to trimming and J lost 2 bases, with 14 bases between them. There are 15 residues in the CDR3. The J gene is TRBJ1-5, the V gene TRBV6-1; the D gene is possibly TRBD1 (6 bases). The TCR comes from an adult with an advanced solid tumor such as melanoma, head and neck, liver or kidney cancer. Material: CD4+ or CD8+ T cells sorted from blood, obtained in a trial of the OX40 agonist ivuxolimab. The CDR3 here is CASSQGGSRNQPQHF. CDR3 DNA sequence: TGTGCCAGCAGCCAAGGGGGGAGTCGCAATCAGCCCCAGCATTTT.